The present T cell receptor (beta chain) was sequenced within a study of identical twins. Study outcomes and limitations: Invariant cells of the MAIT and iNKT types might have partly distorted the zero-insertion analyses. Abundant cord blood beta clonotypes carried fewer insertions; memory repertoires showed none.

A universal primer site came from template switching; cDNA carried unique molecular identifiers. TCRdb analysed the 5' RACE reads with MiXCR anew, one entry per CDR3 protein. The data contain about 210,000 distinct CDR3 sequences, roughly 10% of them singletons. Germline loops: CDR1 DFQATT, CDR2 SNEGSKA (reference sequence). Deletions cut 0 bases from V and 5 bases from J, with 13 bases between. This CDR3 is 15 amino acids long. This clonotype has at least ten counts. Antigen specificity is unknown. Source material: memory (CD45RO+) T cells sorted from blood. This TCR derives from a woman between 18 and 30 years old in good health. The chain has TRBV20-1 and TRBJ2-2; D unresolved. CDR3 bases: TGCAGTGCTAGAGATCCTACCTTGGCTACCGGGGAGCTGTTTTTT. Amino acids: CSARDPTLATGELFF.